The TCR beta chain under discussion was sequenced for a study of T-cell reconstitution after alpha-beta-depleted transplantation in children. V was clipped by 2 bases and J by 7 bases; unmatched bases: 11. In germline, CDR1 is ENHRY, CDR2 SYGVKD. The length of the CDR3 is 16 residues. Unique molecular identifiers were incorporated during preparation of the TCRbeta library. TCRdb reprocessed the PCR reads via MiXCR and lists one record per CDR3 protein. The table lists nearly 550,000 distinct CDR3 sequences, around 20% of them singletons. The chain is built from TRBV10-3 and TRBJ2-7; 10 bases are shared with TRBD2. The receptor's source is a human donor who donated a stem cell graft to a child with acute lymphoblastic leukemia. The sample in question was PBMCs from the stem cell graft donor, obtained from the stem cell graft. Here the CDR3 reads CAISEDSSGRREEQYF. The CDR3 nucleotides read TGTGCCATCAGTGAGGATAGTAGCGGGAGGAGAGAAGAGCAGTACTTC.